This TCR beta chain was documented in a study of shared clonotypes between healthy human individuals. This clone came up once. Libraries were prepared by immunoSEQ multiplex PCR; TCRdb keeps only in-frame clonotypes and omits some of them. This table holds about 2.1 million clones, 80% to 95% found once. Positive CCR7 selection of CD45RO-negative cells yielded the naive CD8 cells, and terminally differentiated effector memory CD45RA+ cells were excluded. The source is a man aged 18 to 29 in good health. Some clones in this sample may be carry-over from other donors' samples. The sample comprised naive CD8+ T cells from PBMCs.

CDR3 in DNA: TGTGCCAGCAGTGACGGACAAGACTACGAGCAGTACTTC. Translation: CASSDGQDYEQYF. This sequence joins TRBV27 and TRBJ2-7; D is possibly TRBD1 (5 bases). Per germline, CDR1 MNHEY and CDR2 SMNVEV (reference sequence). CDR3 size: 13 residues. With 5 bases removed from V and 3 bases from J, the gap between germline ends came to 11 bases.